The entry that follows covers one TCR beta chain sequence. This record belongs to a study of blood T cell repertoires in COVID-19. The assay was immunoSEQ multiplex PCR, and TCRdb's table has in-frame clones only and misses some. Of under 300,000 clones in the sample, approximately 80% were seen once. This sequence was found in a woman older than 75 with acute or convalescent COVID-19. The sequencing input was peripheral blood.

The CDR3 sequence is CASSLNWGAEQYF. CDR3 in DNA: TGCGCCAGCAGCTTGAATTGGGGCGCCGAGCAGTACTTC. This rearrangement joins TRBV5-1 to TRBJ2-7; a weak D match, TRBD1 (5 bases). The CDR3 consists of 13 residues. CDR1 is SGHRS and CDR2 is YFSETQ in the germline V gene. Trimming left V 1 base short and J 6 bases short, with 11 bases between.